What follows are 12 T cell receptor beta chains derived from one specimen sequenced in a study of T cells in Graves' hyperthyroidism and ophthalmopathy. Amplified TCR beta CDR3 regions derived from RNA transcripts. First-round RT-PCR of the TCR CDR3 relied on the HTBI primer set. Each CDR3 protein is one row after TCRdb ran MiXCR on the multiplex PCR reads. Among 350,000 or so distinct CDR3 sequences listed, about 18% were seen once. Sequencing used blood. The source is a woman in her 30s with Graves' hyperthyroidism that later progressed to Graves' ophthalmopathy.

This clonotype was detected ten times or more. The chain couples TRBV18 to TRBJ2-7; 7 nucleotides agree with TRBD1. J gave up 3 bases and V 0 bases, and 5 bases lay outside the gene matches. The CDR3 loop spans 15 amino acids. CDR1 is KGHSH and CDR2 is LQKENI in the germline V gene. The CDR3 DNA reads as TGTGCCAGCTCACCACCGGGGCAGGGGGACTACGAGCAGTACTTC. It encodes CASSPPGQGDYEQYF.

This clonotype was found many times. J is TRBJ1-1 and V is TRBV11-2; 9 bases agree with TRBD1. V dropped 5 bases and J dropped 5; count of bases not matched to a gene: 9. CDR1 and CDR2 (germline): SGHAT, FQNNGV. This CDR3 comprises 15 residues. The CDR3 bases are TGTGCCAGCAGCATAACAGGGGGCGCAAGTACTGAAGCTTTCTTT. Amino acids: CASSITGGASTEAFF.

The rearrangement links TRBV5-4 to TRBJ1-1; 8 nucleotides align to TRBD1. The length of the CDR3 is 12 residues. Losses at the gene ends were 4 bases for V and 6 bases for J; bases not matched to a gene: 2. CDR1 is SGHNT and CDR2 is YYREEE in the germline V gene (reference sequence). This CDR3 reads CASSGQGAEAFF. The CDR3 DNA follows: TGTGCCAGCAGCGGACAGGGAGCTGAAGCTTTCTTT.

Ten or more counts support this clonotype. The V call is TRBV27, the J call TRBJ1-2; D remains unclear. Trimming shortened V by 0 bases and J by 5 bases, and 7 bases separated the two germline ends. CDR1 is MNHEY, CDR2 SMNVEV, per germline (reference sequence). The CDR3 runs to 13 residues. The chain's CDR3 is CASSLSGGYGYTF. The CDR3 DNA reads as TGTGCCAGCAGTTTATCGGGCGGTTATGGCTACACCTTC.

This clonotype was counted many times. This chain uses TRBV9 with TRBJ1-2, with 7 bases aligning to TRBD1. The J segment lost 6 bases and the V segment lost 2 bases, leaving 13 bases of the junction unmatched. The germline V gene has CDR1 SGDLS and CDR2 YYNGEE. This CDR3 has 16 residues. The CDR3 loop reads CASSVERDRVDHGYTF. The CDR3 region has the DNA TGTGCCAGCAGCGTCGAGAGAGACAGGGTCGACCATGGCTACACCTTC.

This clonotype was seen just once. One base away lies a much larger clone, so this may be a sequencing read error. V usage is TRBV24-1 and J usage is TRBJ2-5; 11 nucleotides line up with TRBD1. The germline V gene has CDR1 KGHDR and CDR2 SFDVKD. This CDR3 has 14 residues. DNA for the CDR3: TGTGCCACCAGTGATATCCGGGACAGGGGGGTAGGGAACTTC. It encodes CATSDIRDRGVGNF.

This chain uses TRBV11-2 with TRBJ2-3; TRBD1 agrees at 12 bases. The CDR3 runs to 16 residues. In germline, CDR1 is SGHAT, CDR2 FQNNGV. The trim removed 5 bases at V and 4 bases at J, leaving 7 bases unmatched. The CDR3 sequence is CASSPTGTGGADTQYF. CDR3 DNA: TGTGCCAGCAGCCCCACCGGGACAGGGGGCGCAGATACGCAGTATTTT.

The sample holds many counts of this clonotype. The genes are TRBV6-1 and TRBJ1-6; D gene uncertain. There are 16 residues in the CDR3. V was pared by 5 bases and J by 0 bases, with 11 bases between. CDR1 is MNHNS and CDR2 is SASEGT in the germline V gene. The chain's CDR3 is CASSPTESSYNSPLHF. Here the CDR3 DNA reads TGTGCCAGCAGTCCGACGGAGAGCTCCTATAATTCACCCCTCCACTTT.

The chain is built from TRBV20-1 and TRBJ1-1, with TRBD1 matching over 7 bases. This CDR3 has 14 amino acids. V trimming: 0 bases; J trimming: 2 bases; junction bases outside the gene matches: 3. Germline V gives CDR1 DFQATT, CDR2 SNEGSKA (reference sequence). The CDR3 reads CSARDGQANTEAFF. CDR3 DNA sequence: TGCAGTGCTAGAGACGGACAGGCCAACACTGAAGCTTTCTTT.

This chain connects TRBV19 to TRBJ2-1, with unresolved D. The V gene's germline CDR1 is LNHDA and CDR2 SQIVND (reference sequence). Between the trimmed V and J ends, which lost 4 bases and 0 bases, there was a span of 10 bases. The length of the CDR3 is 15 residues. The CDR3 DNA follows: TGTGCCAGTAGTAGACCACTGGGCTCCTACAATGAGCAGTTCTTC. This sequence encodes CASSRPLGSYNEQFF.

The V and J genes are TRBV4-2 and TRBJ2-7; tentatively, D is TRBD1 or TRBD2 (5 bases each). Germline V gene data show CDR1 as LGHNA and CDR2 as YNFKEQ. Trimming shortened V by 1 base and J by 6 bases, and 16 bases separated the two germline ends. The CDR3 sequence is 15 residues long. The CDR3: CASSQVRDGPTEQYF. The DNA of the CDR3 is TGTGCCAGCAGCCAAGTCAGGGACGGACCGACCGAGCAGTACTTC.

This clonotype was detected many times. V and J are TRBV14 and TRBJ2-7, with D hard to call. The V end was cut by 4 bases, the J end by 2 bases, with 15 bases between. Germline-derived CDR1 and CDR2 are SGHDN and FVKESK. The CDR3 covers 15 residues. As DNA, the CDR3 is TGTGCCAGCAGCCCCTACGAGGTACAGACCTACGAGCAGTACTTC. Encoded protein: CASSPYEVQTYEQYF.